The following is a T cell receptor (beta chain) sequence with its context. From germline, CDR1 is MDHEN and CDR2 SYDVKM. The CDR3 sequence is 14 residues long. V was cut by 5 bases and J by 4 bases, with 13 bases left in between. Repertoires were generated with immunoSEQ multiplex PCR, while TCRdb's copy carries only in-frame clones and drops some. The data hold roughly 53,000 clones, with less than 85% observed a single time. The entry originates in a study of OX40 agonist ivuxolimab in advanced cancers. The genes are TRBV28 and TRBJ2-3; a weak D match, TRBD1 (6 bases). Source: CD4+ or CD8+ T cells sorted from blood, taken in a trial of the OX40 agonist ivuxolimab. The sequence was obtained from an adult with an advanced solid tumor such as melanoma, head and neck, liver or kidney cancer. CDR3 sequence reads: CASSPGDSPDTQYF. CDR3 coding DNA: TGTGCCAGCAGTCCAGGGGATTCCCCAGATACGCAGTATTTT.